This passage covers 27 T cell receptor beta chains from one sample sequenced in a study of CD8+CD57+ T cells in acquired aplastic anemia. Genomic DNA, the template, was used for profiling of the TCR beta VDJ and CDR3. TCRdb redid the calling of the reads with MiXCR, one entry per CDR3 protein. The table includes 200,000 to 250,000 distinct CDR3 sequences, about 59% detected once. Sequencing was performed on sorted CD4+, CD8+, or CD8+CD57+ T cells (not recorded which) from PBMCs. These receptors all come from a human donor in good health.

This clonotype was detected many times. The chain joins TRBV6-2 or TRBV6-3 to TRBJ2-1; D call uncertain. Looked up from germline, CDR1 is MNHEY and CDR2 is SVGEGT. Trimming left V 3 bases short and J 9 bases short, with 9 bases between. The CDR3 consists of 12 residues. CDR3 sequence reads: CASSYSLSEQFF. CDR3 nucleotides: TGTGCCAGCAGTTATTCGTTGAGTGAGCAGTTCTTC.

V gene TRBV24-1 combines with J gene TRBJ1-2; D gene uncertain. The CDR3 consists of 12 residues. Germline CDR1 reads KGHDR; CDR2 reads SFDVKD. V lost 4 bases, J lost 8 bases, and 10 bases lay in between. The CDR3 DNA reads as TGTGCCACCAGTGACCAAGGGAGGGGCTACACCTTC. As protein: CATSDQGRGYTF.

V gene TRBV10-3 combines with J gene TRBJ1-2; a possible D gene is TRBD1 (5 bases). The germline CDR1 and CDR2 sequences are ENHRY and SYGVKD. The CDR3 covers 12 residues. Trimming shortened V by 6 bases and J by 8 bases, and 13 bases separated the two germline ends. CDR3 bases: TGTGCCATCAGGGGGGGGGTGTGGGGCTACACCTTC. It yields the protein CAIRGGVWGYTF.

As DNA, the CDR3 is TGTGCCAGCAGTCTACTGACAGGAAATCAGCCCCAGCATTTT. Translating gives CASSLLTGNQPQHF. The rearrangement links TRBV12-3 or TRBV12-4 to TRBJ1-5, with D possibly TRBD1 on 6 matching bases. The CDR3 totals 14 residues. Trimming took 5 bases from V and 4 from J, leaving 12 bases between them.

This clonotype showed up many times. This chain uses TRBV4-2 with TRBJ1-4; D remains unclear. Trimming shortened V by 5 bases and J by 14 bases, and 33 bases separated the two germline ends. In germline, CDR1 is LGHNA, CDR2 YNFKEQ. There are 18 residues in the CDR3. The CDR3 protein is CASSAGIREGSESMGLFF. The CDR3 DNA follows: TGTGCCAGCAGCGCAGGCATTCGGGAGGGTTCGGAGTCGATGGGGCTGTTTTTT.

Comments on this clonotype: A junction end diverges from the germline sequence, so it may reflect a read error. The chain joins TRBV7-3 to TRBJ1-6; TRBD1 aligns across 7 bases. The CDR3 loop spans 14 amino acids. CDR1 is SGHTA and CDR2 is FQGTGA in the germline V gene. The CDR3 DNA sequence: TGTGCCAACAGCTTACACAGGGGAGTGTCACCCCTCCACTTT. This codes for CANSLHRGVSPLHF.

The V gene is TRBV7-9, the J gene TRBJ2-3; D is unclear. Germline V lookup: CDR1 SEHNR, CDR2 FQNEAQ (reference sequence). The V end was cut by 5 bases, the J end by 6 bases, with 15 bases between. This CDR3 spans 14 amino acids. CDR3 DNA: TGTGCCAGCAGCATTAGTCCGGTCCAGGATACGCAGTATTTT. It is translated as CASSISPVQDTQYF.

This clonotype was found many times. The J gene is TRBJ2-1, the V gene TRBV6-5; 14 positions agree with TRBD2. CDR1 MNHEY and CDR2 SVGAGI come from the germline V gene. This CDR3 comprises 16 residues. V dropped 4 bases and J dropped 5; count of bases not matched to a gene: 4. In DNA form, the CDR3 reads TGTGCCAGCAGTTCCCAGACTAGCGGGAGGGACAATGAGCAGTTCTTC. It translates to CASSSQTSGRDNEQFF.

The V and J genes are TRBV7-8 and TRBJ1-6; 8 bases agree with TRBD1. The V gene's germline CDR1 is SGHVS and CDR2 FQNEAQ. J gave up 6 bases and V 3 bases, and 4 bases lay outside the gene matches. The CDR3 is made up of 15 amino acids. CDR3 sequence reads: CASSFSGGGNSPLHF. The CDR3 DNA is TGTGCCAGCAGCTTTTCAGGGGGCGGTAATTCACCCCTCCACTTT.

This chain joins TRBV20-1 and TRBJ2-7; 10 bases are a match to TRBD1. The CDR3 is 13 residues long. Germline-derived CDR1 and CDR2 are DFQATT and SNEGSKA (reference sequence). The V gene end was trimmed by 4 bases and the J gene end by 5 bases; junction bases not matched to a gene: 5. The CDR3 protein is CSAKTGGYDEQYF. The CDR3 nucleotides are TGCAGTGCTAAGACAGGGGGCTACGACGAGCAGTACTTC.

The rearrangement links TRBV7-2 to TRBJ2-5; D remains unclear. Trimming shortened V by 5 bases and J by 2 bases, and 9 bases separated the two germline ends. The CDR3 is 13 amino acids. Germline CDR1 SGHTA, CDR2 FQGNSA. The CDR3, as DNA: TGTGCCAGCAGCGGAGCTCCTCAAGAGACCCAGTACTTC. Its translation: CASSGAPQETQYF.

This clonotype was seen at least ten times. The chain links TRBV10-1 to TRBJ2-7, with 9 bases identical to TRBD2. The CDR3 is 15 amino acids. Germline V gene lookup returns CDR1 WNHNN and CDR2 SYGVQD (reference sequence). Trimming removed 8 bases from V and 1 base from J; junction bases left unmatched: 9. The chain's CDR3 is CASSPGLANSYEQYF. The CDR3 DNA sequence: TGCGCCAGCTCTCCGGGACTAGCCAATTCCTACGAGCAGTACTTC.

This clonotype came up many times. The chain has TRBV10-2 and TRBJ2-5; maybe TRBD1 (6 bases). This CDR3 has 13 residues. Per germline, CDR1 WSHSY and CDR2 SAAADI. The V end lost 6 bases, the J end lost 2 bases, and 10 bases lay between the germline ends. The CDR3 spells CASRRDTQETQYF. As DNA, the CDR3 is TGCGCCAGCAGGAGGGACACTCAAGAGACCCAGTACTTC.

This clonotype has more than one count but fewer than ten. V usage is TRBV7-2 and J usage is TRBJ2-3; D is possibly TRBD2 (6 bases). Germline V CDR1 and CDR2: SGHTA, FQGNSA. CDR3 size: 13 residues. Trimming removed 5 bases from V and 3 bases from J, with 9 bases in between. The CDR3 here is CASSRDLTDTQYF. The CDR3 nucleotides read TGTGCCAGCAGCCGGGACTTAACAGATACGCAGTATTTT.

V and J are TRBV24-1 and TRBJ2-1; 8 nucleotides align to TRBD2. Trimming took 8 bases from V and 0 from J; bases not matched to a gene: 5. The CDR3 spans 15 residues. Germline V gives CDR1 KGHDR, CDR2 SFDVKD. DNA of the CDR3: TGTGCCACCACGGGGGGGCCATACTCCTACAATGAGCAGTTCTTC. This codes for CATTGGPYSYNEQFF.

The chain is built from TRBV2 and TRBJ2-7, with 8 positions matching TRBD2. Germline assignment: CDR1 SNHLY and CDR2 FYNNEI. The V segment lost 7 bases and the J segment 6 bases; nucleotides outside the gene matches: 8. The CDR3 totals 13 residues. CDR3 sequence: CASKALAGREQYF. The CDR3 nucleotides are TGTGCCAGCAAGGCGCTAGCGGGCCGCGAGCAGTACTTC.

This chain uses TRBV25-1 with TRBJ2-1; D call uncertain. The CDR3 consists of 13 residues. Germline CDR1 MGHDK, CDR2 SYGVNS. V gave up 5 bases and J gave up 12 bases, with 17 bases separating them. This CDR3 is CASSQRTISGQFF. As DNA, the CDR3 is TGTGCCAGCAGTCAACGGACCATCTCGGGGCAGTTCTTC.

This clonotype was detected only a few times. V and J are TRBV10-3 and TRBJ1-1; no firm D call. There are 11 residues in the CDR3. V dropped 6 bases and J dropped 5 bases, with 7 bases sitting between them. Germline assignment: CDR1 ENHRY and CDR2 SYGVKD. The CDR3 is CAIRDRTEAFF. CDR3 DNA sequence: TGTGCCATCAGAGACCGGACTGAAGCTTTCTTT.

Notes on this clonotype: The missing conserved phenylalanine or tryptophan at the end of this CDR3 makes a read error likely. It is unclear where the CDR3 begins or ends on the DNA, so no DNA is shown, and the CDR3 is as TCRdb lists it. The V gene is TRBV7-6, the J gene TRBJ2-1; the table's D call of TRBD2 was not tested on the DNA. Termini included, the CDR3 measures 19 amino acids. Germline loops: CDR1 SGHVS, CDR2 FNYEAQ. CDR3 protein: CASSPGLAGVLSSYNEPLC.

The chain uses TRBV7-3 and TRBJ1-1; unclear D gene. Per germline, CDR1 SGHTA and CDR2 FQGTGA. The ends were cut back, 3 bases at V and 3 bases at J, with 8 bases in the middle. This CDR3 has 13 residues. CDR3: CASSFGVHTEAFF. In nucleotides, the CDR3 is TGTGCCAGCAGCTTCGGGGTACACACTGAAGCTTTCTTT.

There are a few counts of this clonotype. The chain couples TRBV27 to TRBJ2-3, with no clear D. The V end was cut by 1 base, the J end by 4 bases, with 6 bases between. CDR1 and CDR2 (germline): MNHEY, SMNVEV (reference sequence). The CDR3 totals 13 residues. The CDR3 sequence is CASSLWDADTQYF. CDR3 DNA sequence: TGTGCCAGCAGTTTATGGGATGCAGATACGCAGTATTTT.

J is TRBJ1-2 and V is TRBV12-3 or TRBV12-4; TRBD1 matches at 9 bases. The CDR3 has 19 residues. V dropped 5 bases and J dropped 4; count of bases not matched to a gene: 20. The CDR3 region is CASSTLRDRESPSFYGYTF. The CDR3 bases are TGTGCCAGCAGTACTCTCCGGGACAGGGAGTCCCCCTCGTTCTATGGCTACACCTTC.

The J gene is TRBJ2-1, the V gene TRBV14; the D gene is possibly TRBD2 (6 bases). Trimming cost V 3 bases and J 0 bases, with 18 bases left between them. Germline loops: CDR1 SGHDN, CDR2 FVKESK. The CDR3 is made up of 18 amino acids. CDR3 in DNA: TGTGCCAGCAGCCAGCTTTTAGGAGGGATAGGCTCCTACAATGAGCAGTTCTTC. This codes for CASSQLLGGIGSYNEQFF.

The chain links TRBV6-2 or TRBV6-3 to TRBJ1-1, with D perhaps TRBD1 (5 bases). CDR1 MNHEY and CDR2 SVGEGT come from the germline V gene. Trimming removed 1 base from V and 4 bases from J, with 13 bases in between. The length of the CDR3 is 15 residues. CDR3 in DNA: TGTGCCAGCAGTTACTTGGCAGGGTTAAGCACTGAAGCTTTCTTT. It is translated as CASSYLAGLSTEAFF.

The gene calls are TRBV24-1 and TRBJ2-1, with 9 nucleotides matching TRBD1. Germline loops: CDR1 KGHDR, CDR2 SFDVKD. The CDR3 sequence is 15 residues long. The trim removed 4 bases at V and 8 bases at J, leaving 8 bases unmatched. Here the CDR3 reads CATSEGTGWGDEQFF. The CDR3 DNA reads as TGTGCCACCAGTGAGGGGACAGGGTGGGGCGATGAGCAGTTCTTC.

The chain recombines TRBV6-6 with TRBJ2-1; the D gene is possibly TRBD1 (6 bases). The CDR3 loop spans 14 amino acids. The V end was cut by 5 bases, the J end by 8 bases, with 16 bases between. Germline V CDR1 and CDR2: MNHNY, SVGAGI (reference sequence). CDR3 in amino acids: CASSDPGGGYEQFF. The CDR3 coding sequence is TGTGCCAGCAGTGACCCGGGTGGGGGCTATGAGCAGTTCTTC.

In this sample, this clonotype turned up once. J is TRBJ1-2 and V is TRBV19; perhaps TRBD1 as D (6 bases). Between the trimmed V and J ends, which lost 5 bases and 3 bases, there was a span of 13 bases. The CDR3 contains 14 residues. Germline V CDR1 and CDR2: LNHDA, SQIVND (reference sequence). As DNA, the CDR3 is TGTGCCAGTAGTCTGGGGGCAGGGGACTATGGCTACACCTTC. It is translated as CASSLGAGDYGYTF.